The TCR beta chain described here comes from a study of T cells in localized non-small cell lung cancer. Germline V gives CDR1 MNHNY, CDR2 SVGAGI (reference sequence). The CDR3 loop spans 13 amino acids. The V gene end was trimmed by 7 bases and the J gene end by 7 bases; junction bases not matched to a gene: 5. This clone was seen a few times. Sequencing was performed with immunoSEQ multiplex PCR; in TCRdb, only in-frame clones are kept and a portion is missing. The sample lists 5,000 to 7,000 clones; about 85% were seen once. V usage is TRBV6-6 and J usage is TRBJ2-3, with TRBD2 identical over 10 bases. Sequencing was performed on PBMCs, taken before any cancer treatment. The clonotype originates from a woman aged 35-70 years with stage II lung adenocarcinoma. CDR3 loop: CASTAGGGNTQYF. The CDR3, as DNA: TGTGCCAGCACAGCGGGAGGGGGAAATACGCAGTATTTT.